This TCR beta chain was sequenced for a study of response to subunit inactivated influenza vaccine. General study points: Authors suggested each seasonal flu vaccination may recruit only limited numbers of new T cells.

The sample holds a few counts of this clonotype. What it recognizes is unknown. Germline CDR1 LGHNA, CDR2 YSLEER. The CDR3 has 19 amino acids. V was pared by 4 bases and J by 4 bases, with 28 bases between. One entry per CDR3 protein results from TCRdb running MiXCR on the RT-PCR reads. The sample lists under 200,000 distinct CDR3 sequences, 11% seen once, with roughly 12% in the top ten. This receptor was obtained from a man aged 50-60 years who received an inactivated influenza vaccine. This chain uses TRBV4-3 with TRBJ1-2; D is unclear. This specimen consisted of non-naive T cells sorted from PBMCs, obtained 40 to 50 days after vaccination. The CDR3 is CASSLSAHSPSSRTYGYTF. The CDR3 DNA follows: TGCGCCAGCAGCCTCAGCGCCCACTCGCCTAGCAGCCGAACCTATGGCTACACCTTC.